This T cell receptor (beta chain) was identified during a study of T cells expressing NK-cell markers. Each CDR3 protein gets one entry in TCRdb, which reprocessed the 5' RACE reads and gives no DNA. The sample table includes 350,000 to 450,000 distinct CDR3 sequences. Source material: blood T cells: a sorted CD56 or NKG2C T cell subset, CD4+ or CD8+ T cells, or bulk PBMC T cells (not recorded which). This TCR derives from a man between 18 and 69 years old in good health.

The CDR3 here is CASSFLGRETQYF. The V call is TRBV12-3 or TRBV12-4, the J call TRBJ2-5. This CDR3 spans 13 amino acids.